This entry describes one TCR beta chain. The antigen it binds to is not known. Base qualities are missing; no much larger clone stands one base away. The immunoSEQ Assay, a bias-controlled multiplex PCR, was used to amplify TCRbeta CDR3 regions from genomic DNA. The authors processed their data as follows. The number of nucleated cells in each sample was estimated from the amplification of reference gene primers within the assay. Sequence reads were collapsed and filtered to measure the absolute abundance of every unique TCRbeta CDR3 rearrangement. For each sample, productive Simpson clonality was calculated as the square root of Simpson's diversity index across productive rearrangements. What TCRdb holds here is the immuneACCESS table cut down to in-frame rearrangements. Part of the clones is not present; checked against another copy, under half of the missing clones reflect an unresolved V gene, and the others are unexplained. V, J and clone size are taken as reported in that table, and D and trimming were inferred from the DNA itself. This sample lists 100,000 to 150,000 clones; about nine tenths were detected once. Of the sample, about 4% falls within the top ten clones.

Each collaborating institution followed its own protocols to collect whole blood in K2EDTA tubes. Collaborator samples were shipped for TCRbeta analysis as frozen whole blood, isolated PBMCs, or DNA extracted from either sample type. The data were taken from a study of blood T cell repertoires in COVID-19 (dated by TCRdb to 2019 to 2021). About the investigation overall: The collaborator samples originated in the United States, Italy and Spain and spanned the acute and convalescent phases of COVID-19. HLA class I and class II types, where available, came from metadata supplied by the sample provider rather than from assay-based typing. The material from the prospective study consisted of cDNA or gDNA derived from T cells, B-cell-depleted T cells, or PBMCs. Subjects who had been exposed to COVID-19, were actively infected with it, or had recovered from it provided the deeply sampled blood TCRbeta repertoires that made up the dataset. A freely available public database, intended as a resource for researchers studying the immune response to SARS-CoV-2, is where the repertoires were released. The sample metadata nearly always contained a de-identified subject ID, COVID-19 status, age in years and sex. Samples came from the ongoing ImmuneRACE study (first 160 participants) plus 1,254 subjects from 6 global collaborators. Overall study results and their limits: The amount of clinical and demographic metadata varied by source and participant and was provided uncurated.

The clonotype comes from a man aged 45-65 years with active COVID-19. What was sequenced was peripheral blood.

For the CDR3, the sequence is CAIPPNSGTQQFF. The DNA reads as follows: TGTGCCATCCCACCTAATAGCGGGACTCAGCAGTTCTTC. Rearrangement joined TRBV21-1 to TRBJ2-1; TRBD2 is the table's D call and was not checked against the DNA. TRBV21-1 is designated a pseudogene. The CDR3 sequence holds 13 residues, the cysteine and phenylalanine included. Just CDR3 DNA is preserved here, 39 bases in frame from base 1.